This T cell receptor (beta chain) emerged from a study of blood T cell repertoires in COVID-19. From germline, CDR1 is LNHDA and CDR2 SQIVND (reference sequence). This CDR3 contains 16 residues. Trimming removed 3 bases from V and 3 bases from J, with 15 bases in between. Assay: immunoSEQ multiplex PCR; the TCRdb copy retains only in-frame clones and omits some. The table shows roughly 210,000 clones, with about 87% occurring only once. Sequences were obtained from peripheral blood. This sequence originates from a man in his 70s with acute or convalescent COVID-19. The genes are TRBV19 and TRBJ1-5, with D perhaps TRBD1 (5 bases). The DNA of the CDR3 is TGTGCCAGTAGTATCCTACTTAGGGGTTCCAATCAGCCCCAGCATTTT. Amino acids: CASSILLRGSNQPQHF.